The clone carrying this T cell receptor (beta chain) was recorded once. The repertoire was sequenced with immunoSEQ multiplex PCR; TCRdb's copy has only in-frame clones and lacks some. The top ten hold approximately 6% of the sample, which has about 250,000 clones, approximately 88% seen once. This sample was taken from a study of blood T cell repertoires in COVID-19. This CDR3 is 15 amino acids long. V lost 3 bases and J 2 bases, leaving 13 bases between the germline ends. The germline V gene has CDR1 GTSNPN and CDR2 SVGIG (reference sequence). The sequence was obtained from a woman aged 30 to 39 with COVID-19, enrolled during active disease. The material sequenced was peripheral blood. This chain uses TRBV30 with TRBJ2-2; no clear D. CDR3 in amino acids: CAWRVMTFNTGELFF. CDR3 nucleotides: TGTGCCTGGAGGGTGATGACATTTAACACCGGGGAGCTGTTTTTT.